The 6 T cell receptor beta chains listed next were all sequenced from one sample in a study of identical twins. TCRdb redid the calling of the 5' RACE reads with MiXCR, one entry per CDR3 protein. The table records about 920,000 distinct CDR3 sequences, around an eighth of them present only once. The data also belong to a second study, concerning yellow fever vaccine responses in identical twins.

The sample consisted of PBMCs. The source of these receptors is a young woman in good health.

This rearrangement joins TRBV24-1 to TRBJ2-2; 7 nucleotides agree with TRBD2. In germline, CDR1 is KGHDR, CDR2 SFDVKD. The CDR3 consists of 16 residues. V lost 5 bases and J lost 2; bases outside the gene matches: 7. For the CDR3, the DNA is TGTGCCACCAGTGGTGGGGCGGGAGAAAACACCGGGGAGCTGTTTTTT. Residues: CATSGGAGENTGELFF.

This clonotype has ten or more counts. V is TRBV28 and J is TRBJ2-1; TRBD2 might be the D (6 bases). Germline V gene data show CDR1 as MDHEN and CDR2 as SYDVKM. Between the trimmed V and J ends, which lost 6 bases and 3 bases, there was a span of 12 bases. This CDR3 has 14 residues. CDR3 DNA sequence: TGTGCCAGCAGGAAGGAGGGGAACTACAATGAGCAGTTCTTC. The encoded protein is CASRKEGNYNEQFF.

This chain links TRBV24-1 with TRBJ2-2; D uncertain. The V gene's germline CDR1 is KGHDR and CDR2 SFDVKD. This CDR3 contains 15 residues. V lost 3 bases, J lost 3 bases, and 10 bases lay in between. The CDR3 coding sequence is TGTGCCACCAGTGATCCCCTTTTCGACACCGGGGAGCTGTTTTTT. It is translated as CATSDPLFDTGELFF.

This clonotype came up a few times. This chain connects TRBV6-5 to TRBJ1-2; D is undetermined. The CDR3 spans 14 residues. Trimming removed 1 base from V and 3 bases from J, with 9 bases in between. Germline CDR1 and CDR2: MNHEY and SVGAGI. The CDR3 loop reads CASSYFRDYYGYTF. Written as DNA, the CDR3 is TGTGCCAGCAGTTACTTTAGGGATTACTATGGCTACACCTTC.

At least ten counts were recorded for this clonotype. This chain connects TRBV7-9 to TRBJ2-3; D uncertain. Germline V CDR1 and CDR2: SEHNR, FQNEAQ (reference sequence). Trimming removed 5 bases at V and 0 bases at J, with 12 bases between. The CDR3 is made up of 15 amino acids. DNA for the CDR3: TGTGCCAGCAGCACCCGTCGGGTTAGCACAGATACGCAGTATTTT. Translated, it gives CASSTRRVSTDTQYF.

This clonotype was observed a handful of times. CDR3 coding DNA: TGTGCCAGCAGCCAGGACCATTCGGCCTACGAGCAGTACGTC. It specifies CASSQDHSAYEQYV. The V gene is TRBV7-8, the J gene TRBJ2-7; unclear D gene. Trimming took 5 bases from V and 2 from J, leaving 13 bases between them. The CDR3 totals 14 residues. CDR1 SGHVS and CDR2 FQNEAQ come from the germline V gene.